This TCR beta chain was captured in a study of blood T cells in healthy people across ages. A second PCR, run for 7 to 11 cycles, used a sample-barcoded 5' primer plus a J-beta primer mix. TCRdb itself ran the 5' RACE reads through MiXCR, one entry per CDR3 protein. The sample yields some 790,000 distinct CDR3 sequences, under 30% seen once. The donors, aged roughly 6 to 90, were healthy Caucasians from Russia. The study, taken as a whole, reports: Estimated diversity across one million T cells was deemed an underestimate.

This CDR3 has 14 amino acids. V lost 6 bases, J lost 7 bases, and 10 bases stayed unmatched. Germline values: CDR1 LNHDA, CDR2 SQIVND (reference sequence). To note about this clonotype: The antigen remains unidentified.

The chain combines TRBV19 with TRBJ2-7; 9 bases line up with TRBD1. The sequenced sample was blood. The source is a woman of 80 years or more in good health. The CDR3 spells CASRGQGLYNEQYF. In nucleotides, the CDR3 is TGTGCCAGTAGGGGACAGGGCCTCTACAATGAGCAGTACTTC.